The clone carrying this T cell receptor beta chain occurred many times. Its cognate antigen is unknown. The sample belongs to a study of T-cell reconstitution after alpha-beta-depleted transplantation in children. Findings of the study overall: Surviving recipient T cells and thymic progenitors underlay high day-60 TCRbeta diversity in some patients. In patients about two months after transplant, alpha-beta T cells reportedly arose from several hundred expanded graft clones. T cells produced anew were the main source of T-cell counts and diversity one year after transplant.

Unique molecular identifiers were incorporated into the prepared TCRbeta library. TCRdb passed the PCR reads through MiXCR, listing each CDR3 protein once. In the table there are 200,000 to 250,000 distinct CDR3 sequences, 6.5% to 9% of which are singletons. V shed 5 bases, J shed 4 bases, and the junction held 3 bases outside the gene matches. Germline V gene sequence: CDR1 MDHEN, CDR2 SYDVKM. The CDR3 runs to 15 residues. The chain is built from TRBV28 and TRBJ2-1; 12 nucleotides match TRBD2. Sequences were derived from PBMCs, mostly from graft donor cells, sampled 180 days after TCRalphabeta/CD19-depleted stem cell transplant. This TCR was recovered from a male patient between 10 and 17 years old who had a stem cell transplant for acute lymphoblastic leukemia, so the T cells may come from the graft donor. CDR3 DNA sequence: TGTGCCAGCAGTGCGACTAGCGGGAGTTACAATGAGCAGTTCTTC. Protein: CASSATSGSYNEQFF.